This entry describes one TCR beta chain. These data are taken from a study of technical replicates of blood from several donors. V gave up 1 base and J gave up 7 bases, with 7 bases separating them. The CDR3 contains 12 residues. The V gene's germline CDR1 is LGHNT and CDR2 FRNRAP. Sequencing was performed with immunoSEQ multiplex PCR; in TCRdb, only in-frame clones are kept and a portion is missing. The sample lists some 31,000 clones; more than 90% were seen once. The TCR was taken from a human donor in good health. Some clones in this sample may be carry-over from other donors' samples. The V gene is TRBV12-5, the J gene TRBJ1-2; D gene uncertain. Material for sequencing was PBMCs. In DNA form, the CDR3 reads TGTGCTAGTGGTTTGGAGCAGGTTGGCTACACCTTC. Amino acids: CASGLEQVGYTF.